This TCR beta chain was found in a study of response to subunit inactivated influenza vaccine. Per the germline V gene, CDR1 is SGHDT and CDR2 is YYEEEE. Trimming took 0 bases from V and 2 from J; bases not matched to a gene: 2. This CDR3 has 15 residues. This clonotype occurred a few times. One entry per CDR3 protein, called by TCRdb with MiXCR from the RT-PCR reads. The sample holds about 150,000 distinct CDR3 sequences, roughly 10% seen once. The TCR sequence derives from a man between 50 and 75 years old who received an inactivated influenza vaccine. This sample comprised CD8+ T cells sorted from PBMCs, obtained about 24 months after vaccination. The rearrangement uses TRBV5-6 and TRBJ2-5; the match to TRBD2 covers 9 bases. The CDR3 here is CASSLVSGGQETQYF. Written as DNA, the CDR3 is TGTGCCAGCAGCTTGGTTAGCGGGGGTCAAGAGACCCAGTACTTC.